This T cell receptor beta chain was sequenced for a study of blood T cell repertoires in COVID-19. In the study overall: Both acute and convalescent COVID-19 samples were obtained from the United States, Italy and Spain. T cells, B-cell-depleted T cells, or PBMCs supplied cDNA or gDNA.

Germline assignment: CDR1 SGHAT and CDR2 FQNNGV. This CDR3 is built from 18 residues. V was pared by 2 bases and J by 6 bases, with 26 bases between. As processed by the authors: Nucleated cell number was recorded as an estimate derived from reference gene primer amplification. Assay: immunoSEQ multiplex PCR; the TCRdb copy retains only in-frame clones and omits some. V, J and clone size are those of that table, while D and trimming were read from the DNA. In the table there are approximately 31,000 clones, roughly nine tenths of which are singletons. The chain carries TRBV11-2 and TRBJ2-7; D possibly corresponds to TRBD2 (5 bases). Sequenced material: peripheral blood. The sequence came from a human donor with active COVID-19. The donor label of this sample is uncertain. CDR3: CASSLMGSRDHMSTEQYF. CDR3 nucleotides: TGTGCCAGCAGCTTAATGGGGAGTCGAGACCACATGTCTACCGAGCAGTACTTC.